Listed here are 7 T cell receptor beta chains from one sample, sequenced in a study of cytomegalovirus exposure and HLA in healthy donors. The study ran its PCR with 60 Vbeta and 13 Jbeta primers. Clones were sequenced by immunoSEQ multiplex PCR, and TCRdb holds only the in-frame ones, with some missing. The profile shows 100,000 to 150,000 clones, about 8.5% of them singletons. Sequenced material: PBMCs. These TCRs come from a man aged 40-49 years in good health and CMV-seronegative.

This rearrangement joins TRBV5-1 to TRBJ2-7, with D maybe TRBD1 (6 bases). This CDR3 is built from 13 residues. Between the trimmed V and J ends, which lost 5 bases and 2 bases, there was a span of 11 bases. Germline CDR1 reads SGHRS; CDR2 reads YFSETQ. CDR3 nucleotides: TGCGCCAGCAGTTCAGGGGTAACCTACGAGCAGTACTTC. Amino acids: CASSSGVTYEQYF.

The chain recombines TRBV18 with TRBJ2-7, with 9 bases that match TRBD2. The CDR3 has 14 amino acids. Germline lookup yields CDR1 KGHSH and CDR2 LQKENI. J was trimmed by 3 bases and V by 6 bases; bases with no gene match: 6. CDR3 sequence: CASSPGLAGYEQYF. The CDR3 nucleotides read TGTGCCAGCTCCCCGGGACTAGCTGGCTACGAGCAGTACTTC.

This clone was seen more than once but under ten times. This sequence joins TRBV10-3 and TRBJ1-1; D perhaps matches TRBD1 (6 bases). The CDR3 totals 15 residues. V lost 2 bases and J lost 0, with 10 bases in between. From germline, CDR1 is ENHRY and CDR2 SYGVKD. The DNA for the CDR3 is TGTGCCATCAGTGAGGGGACACCCCTGAACACTGAAGCTTTCTTT. This translates into CAISEGTPLNTEAFF.

This clone turned up a few times. The V call is TRBV7-9, the J call TRBJ2-7; 9 nucleotides agree with TRBD2. The CDR3 has 15 amino acids. Germline CDR1 reads SEHNR; CDR2 reads FQNEAQ (reference sequence). Germline trimming cut 0 bases from V and 4 bases from J; bases unmatched to any gene: 4. In nucleotides, the CDR3 is TGTGCCAGCAGCTTAGCGCGGGAGGGCATTTACGAGCAGTACTTC. Translating gives CASSLAREGIYEQYF.

This rearrangement joins TRBV27 to TRBJ2-1, with TRBD2 matching 9 bases. V shed 4 bases, J shed 6 bases, and the junction held 7 bases outside the gene matches. The germline V gene has CDR1 MNHEY and CDR2 SMNVEV (reference sequence). The CDR3 is 15 amino acids. In DNA form, the CDR3 reads TGTGCCAGCAGTTCGCTAGCGGGGAGGCCCAATGAGCAGTTCTTC. Translation: CASSSLAGRPNEQFF.

The chain is built from TRBV7-9 and TRBJ2-5; 7 nucleotides agree with TRBD2. Unmatched junction bases numbered 3, after V lost 4 bases and J lost 1 base. CDR1 and CDR2 (germline): SEHNR, FQNEAQ (reference sequence). The CDR3 totals 14 residues. The CDR3 coding sequence is TGTGCCAGCAGCTGGGGGGGACGCCAAGAGACCCAGTACTTC. Protein: CASSWGGRQETQYF. The entire variable domain, with the rest obtained from reference TRBV7-9 and TRBJ2-5, is as follows: DTGVSQNPRHKITKRGQNVTFRCDPISEHNRLYWYRQTLGQGPEFLTYFQNEAQLEKSRLLSDRFSAERPKGSFSTLEIQRTEQGDSAMYLCASSWGGRQETQYFGPGTRLLVL.

This clone was counted a few times. The chain joins TRBV27 to TRBJ2-7, with 7 bases fitting TRBD1. The V gene end was trimmed by 6 bases and the J gene end by 0 bases; junction bases not matched to a gene: 8. Germline CDR1 and CDR2: MNHEY and SMNVEV (reference sequence). The CDR3 has 15 residues. This CDR3 is CASSTRGQSSYEQYF. CDR3 DNA: TGTGCCAGCAGCACGAGGGGGCAAAGCTCCTACGAGCAGTACTTC.